The 17 T cell receptor beta chains presented below share a single source sample, sequenced in a study of T cells in Graves' hyperthyroidism and ophthalmopathy. Researchers took RNA transcripts and amplified the TCR beta CDR3 regions from them. First-round RT-PCR targeting the TCR CDR3 was performed with the HTBI primer set. Via MiXCR, TCRdb re-called the multiplex PCR reads, giving one row per CDR3 protein. Here the sample spans approximately 600,000 distinct CDR3 sequences, approximately 15% being singletons. The sample taken for sequencing was blood. The receptor source for this set is a woman aged 18-30 years with Graves' ophthalmopathy.

The genes are TRBV12-3 or TRBV12-4 and TRBJ2-1; 14 nucleotides align to TRBD2. The CDR3 consists of 15 residues. Losses at the gene ends were 3 bases for V and 8 bases for J; bases not matched to a gene: 3. The DNA for the CDR3 is TGTGCCAGCAGTTTGGGACTAGCGGGAGCCTATGAGCAGTTCTTC. Amino acid sequence: CASSLGLAGAYEQFF.

This clonotype occurred many times. This chain links TRBV6-1 with TRBJ2-7; 8 bases line up with TRBD2. Germline lookup yields CDR1 MNHNS and CDR2 SASEGT. V trimming: 6 bases; J trimming: 6 bases; junction bases outside the gene matches: 7. This CDR3 is 13 amino acids long. The CDR3 DNA follows: TGTGCCAGCAGAAGAAGCGGGAGCGGCGAGCAGTACTTC. Translated, it gives CASRRSGSGEQYF.

In the case of this clonotype: Given a much more abundant clone one base away, this may be a read error. This CDR3 is missing its conserved last phenylalanine or tryptophan, likely due to a read error. The rearrangement joins TRBV30 to TRBJ1-1; maybe TRBD1 (5 bases). The CDR3 covers 11 residues. CDR1 is GTSNPN, CDR2 SVGIG, per germline (reference sequence). Trimming shortened V by 7 bases and J by 11 bases, and 17 bases separated the two germline ends. CDR3 DNA sequence: TGTGCCTCCCGTGAGGGGAGAGACGCTTTCCTT. This codes for CASREGRDAFL.

This clonotype was picked up many times. This sequence joins TRBV6-5 and TRBJ2-6, with unresolved D. V lost 0 bases to trimming and J lost 0 bases, with 9 bases between them. Germline CDR1 reads MNHEY; CDR2 reads SVGAGI. The CDR3 consists of 17 residues. CDR3 coding DNA: TGTGCCAGCAGTTACTCGATTTTGGACTCTGGGGCCAACGTCCTGACTTTC. This codes for CASSYSILDSGANVLTF.

This clonotype has just a few counts. The genes are TRBV19 and TRBJ1-2; TRBD1 might be the D (6 bases). The CDR3 has 14 residues. The germline gives CDR1 LNHDA, CDR2 SQIVND (reference sequence). Trimming pared 7 bases from V and 2 bases from J, leaving 14 bases between. CDR3 coding DNA: TGTGCCAGTACCGAAGCAACAGGGAACTATGGCTACACCTTC. Protein sequence: CASTEATGNYGYTF.

Ten or more counts support this clonotype. As DNA, the CDR3 is TGTGCCAGCAGTTCATCGGGACAGAGCTCCTACGAGCAGTACTTC. Amino acid sequence: CASSSSGQSSYEQYF. This sequence joins TRBV6-1 and TRBJ2-7; TRBD1 aligns across 7 bases. Trimming removed 5 bases from V and 0 bases from J; junction bases left unmatched: 7. The CDR3 is 15 amino acids. CDR1 is MNHNS, CDR2 SASEGT, per germline.

This clonotype was detected ten times or more. The V and J genes are TRBV7-2 and TRBJ2-7; TRBD2 agrees at 14 bases. Germline CDR1 reads SGHTA; CDR2 reads FQGNSA. Losses at the gene ends were 5 bases for V and 3 bases for J; bases not matched to a gene: 9. This CDR3 comprises 17 residues. In nucleotides, the CDR3 is TGTGCCAGCAGCATCGGACTAGCGGGAGGTTTTGACTACGAGCAGTACTTC. Translated, it gives CASSIGLAGGFDYEQYF. Full variable domain (rest looked up from reference TRBV7-2 and TRBJ2-7): GAGVSQSPSNKVTEKGKDVELRCDPISGHTALYWYRQSLGQGLEFLIYFQGNSAPDKSGLPSDRFSAERTGGSVSTLTIQRTQQEDSAVYLCASSIGLAGGFDYEQYFGPGTRLTVT.

The table lists this clonotype with many counts. The rearrangement uses TRBV10-3 and TRBJ2-7; D is unclear. Germline V CDR1 and CDR2: ENHRY, SYGVKD. This CDR3 comprises 17 residues. V lost 5 bases, J lost 7 bases, and 27 bases lay in between. The CDR3 bases are TGTGCCATCAGTCCCGCGGTCATAAGGGCTAAGGCTCGTGAGCAGTACTTC. Protein sequence: CAISPAVIRAKAREQYF.

This clonotype was seen a handful of times. The rearrangement uses TRBV29-1 and TRBJ2-1, with 15 bases fitting TRBD2. V dropped 5 bases and J dropped 2; count of bases not matched to a gene: 4. The CDR3 has 16 residues. Looked up from germline, CDR1 is SQVTM and CDR2 is ANQGSEA. CDR3 region: CSVQGLAGGTYNEQFF. The CDR3 DNA is TGCAGCGTTCAGGGACTAGCGGGAGGCACCTACAATGAGCAGTTCTTC.

As DNA, the CDR3 is TGCAGCGTTGGACTTTTGGCGGGAGGGCCGGGGAATGAGCAGTTCTTC. This gives the protein CSVGLLAGGPGNEQFF. The chain employs TRBV29-1 and TRBJ2-1, with 9 bases that match TRBD2. The CDR3 totals 16 residues. CDR1 and CDR2 (germline): SQVTM, ANQGSEA. V shed 4 bases, J shed 7 bases, and the junction held 14 bases outside the gene matches.

This sequence joins TRBV18 and TRBJ2-7, with a weak D call TRBD1 (6 bases). The germline CDR1 and CDR2 sequences are KGHSH and LQKENI. This CDR3 has 15 residues. The ends were cut back, 4 bases at V and 2 bases at J, with 15 bases in the middle. CDR3: CASSRRQVDTYEQYF. For the CDR3, the DNA is TGTGCCAGCTCACGACGACAGGTGGATACCTACGAGCAGTACTTC.

The chain uses TRBV7-9 and TRBJ2-7, with 7 nucleotides matching TRBD1. V gave up 4 bases and J gave up 0 bases; unmatched junction bases: 6. Germline V gene data show CDR1 as SEHNR and CDR2 as FQNEAQ (reference sequence). There are 15 residues in the CDR3. The CDR3 region is CASSSRTGISYEQYF. The CDR3 nucleotides are TGTGCCAGCAGCTCCCGGACAGGAATCTCCTACGAGCAGTACTTC.

This chain joins TRBV29-1 and TRBJ2-5; tentative D call: TRBD1 (6 bases). Germline V gives CDR1 SQVTM, CDR2 ANQGSEA. Trimming took off 6 bases at V and 5 bases at J, with 13 bases between the two ends. CDR3 length: 12 amino acids. CDR3 in amino acids: CSVNRVGETQYF. CDR3 DNA: TGCAGCGTCAACAGGGTTGGGGAGACCCAGTACTTC.

Ten or more counts support this clonotype. This chain links TRBV9 with TRBJ2-3, with D perhaps TRBD2 (5 bases). The CDR3 is made up of 16 amino acids. The V end was cut by 1 base, the J end by 2 bases, with 14 bases between. The germline gives CDR1 SGDLS, CDR2 YYNGEE. This CDR3 is CASSVLASGVTDTQYF. The CDR3 bases are TGTGCCAGCAGCGTACTGGCGAGCGGAGTCACAGATACGCAGTATTTT.

This clonotype was observed a few times. The chain joins TRBV4-3 to TRBJ1-1; no reliable D call. The V gene's germline CDR1 is LGHNA and CDR2 YSLEER. The CDR3 has 17 amino acids. Trimming removed 0 bases at V and 0 bases at J, with 14 bases between. DNA for the CDR3: TGCGCCAGCAGCCAAGATTTCACAGCTTGGGTGAACACTGAAGCTTTCTTT. Amino acid sequence: CASSQDFTAWVNTEAFF.

J is TRBJ2-7 and V is TRBV5-6; D uncertain. Per germline, CDR1 SGHDT and CDR2 YYEEEE. The CDR3 is made up of 12 amino acids. Trimming pared 1 base from V and 7 bases from J, leaving 9 bases between. The CDR3 DNA reads as TGTGCCAGCAGCTTGAAGACCACTGAGCAGTACTTC. It encodes CASSLKTTEQYF.

This clonotype was found many times. The CDR3 is CASSSTGAGANVLTF. The CDR3 DNA sequence: TGTGCCAGCAGTTCCACAGGGGCTGGGGCCAACGTCCTGACTTTC. V is TRBV12-3 or TRBV12-4 and J is TRBJ2-6; TRBD1 aligns across 7 bases. The J segment lost 2 bases and the V segment lost 4 bases, leaving 2 bases of the junction unmatched. CDR3 length: 15 amino acids.